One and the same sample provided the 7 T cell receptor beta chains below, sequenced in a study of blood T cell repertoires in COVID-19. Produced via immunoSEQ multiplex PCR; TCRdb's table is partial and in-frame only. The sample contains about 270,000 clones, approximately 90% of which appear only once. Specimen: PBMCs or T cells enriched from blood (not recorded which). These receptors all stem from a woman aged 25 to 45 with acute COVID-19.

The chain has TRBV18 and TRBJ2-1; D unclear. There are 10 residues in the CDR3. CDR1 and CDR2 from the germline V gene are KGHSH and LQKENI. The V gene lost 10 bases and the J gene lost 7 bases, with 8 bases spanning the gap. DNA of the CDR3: TGTGCCACTGAGGATAATGAGCAGTTCTTC. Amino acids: CATEDNEQFF.

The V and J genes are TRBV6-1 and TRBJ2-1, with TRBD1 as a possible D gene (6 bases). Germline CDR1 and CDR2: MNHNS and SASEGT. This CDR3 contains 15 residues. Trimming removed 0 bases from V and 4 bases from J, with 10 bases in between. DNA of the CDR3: TGTGCCAGCAGTGAAGCGGGACACCGATACAATGAGCAGTTCTTC. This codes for CASSEAGHRYNEQFF.

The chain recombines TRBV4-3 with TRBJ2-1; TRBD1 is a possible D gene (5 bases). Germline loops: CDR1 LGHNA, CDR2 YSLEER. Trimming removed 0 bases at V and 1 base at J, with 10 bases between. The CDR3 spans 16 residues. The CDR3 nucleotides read TGCGCCAGCAGCCAAGATTCCAGGGTATCCTACAATGAGCAGTTCTTC. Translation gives CASSQDSRVSYNEQFF.

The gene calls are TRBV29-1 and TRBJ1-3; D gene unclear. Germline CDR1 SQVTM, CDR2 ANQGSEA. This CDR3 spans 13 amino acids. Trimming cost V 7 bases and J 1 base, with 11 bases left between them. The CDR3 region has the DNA TGCAGCGCCTACGGACTTTCTGGAAACACCATATATTTT. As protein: CSAYGLSGNTIYF.

This chain's CDR3 is CASSLSLGQPQHF. The CDR3 DNA is TGTGCCAGCTCACTATCCCTCGGGCAGCCCCAGCATTTT. V usage is TRBV18 and J usage is TRBJ1-5; the D is unclear. The germline CDR1 and CDR2 sequences are KGHSH and LQKENI. The germline V and J ends were trimmed by 4 bases and 7 bases, with 11 bases remaining between them. CDR3 size: 13 residues.

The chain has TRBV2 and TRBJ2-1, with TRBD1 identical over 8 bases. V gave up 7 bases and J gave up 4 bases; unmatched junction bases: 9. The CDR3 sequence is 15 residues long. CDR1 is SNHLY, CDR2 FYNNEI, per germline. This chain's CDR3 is CASILDRGGYNEQFF. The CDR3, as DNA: TGTGCCAGCATATTAGACAGGGGAGGATACAATGAGCAGTTCTTC.

The CDR3 DNA follows: TGTGCCAGCAGCCAGGACAGGGCGTTTAATTCACCCCTCCACTTT. Translating it yields CASSQDRAFNSPLHF. The chain employs TRBV3-1 (or the pseudogene TRBV3-2) and TRBJ1-6, with 8 bases lining up with TRBD1. Germline V gene data show CDR1 as LGHDT and CDR2 as YNNKEL (reference sequence). Trimming removed 3 bases from V and 6 bases from J; junction bases left unmatched: 4. The length of the CDR3 is 15 residues.